The following is a TCR beta chain sequence with its context. Antigen specificity is unknown. The entry originates in a study of CD8+ T cells in alopecia areata. Broader study findings: Sequencing of scalp tissue also captures the resident alphabeta T cells of normal skin.

V was shortened by 3 bases and J by 9 bases, with 16 bases between the two germline ends. CDR3 length: 14 residues. CDR1 and CDR2 from the germline V gene are SGHDT and YYEEEE. Patients with alopecia areata provided lesional scalp punch biopsies as well as peripheral blood. The sequencing template was cDNA reverse transcribed from extracted RNA. TCRdb's table, derived via immunoSEQ multiplex PCR, lists solely in-frame clones and lacks some. The sample has approximately 82,000 clones, 45% to 60% seen once; the top ten hold approximately 5.3%. The clonotype originates from a human donor with alopecia areata. The sample taken for sequencing was NKG2D-high CD8+ T cells sorted from blood. The V call is TRBV5-6, the J call TRBJ2-1; the D gene is possibly TRBD1 (5 bases). DNA for the CDR3: TGTGCCAGCAGCTGGGGCTCCCAACTTCCTGAGCAGTTCTTC. Its translation is CASSWGSQLPEQFF.